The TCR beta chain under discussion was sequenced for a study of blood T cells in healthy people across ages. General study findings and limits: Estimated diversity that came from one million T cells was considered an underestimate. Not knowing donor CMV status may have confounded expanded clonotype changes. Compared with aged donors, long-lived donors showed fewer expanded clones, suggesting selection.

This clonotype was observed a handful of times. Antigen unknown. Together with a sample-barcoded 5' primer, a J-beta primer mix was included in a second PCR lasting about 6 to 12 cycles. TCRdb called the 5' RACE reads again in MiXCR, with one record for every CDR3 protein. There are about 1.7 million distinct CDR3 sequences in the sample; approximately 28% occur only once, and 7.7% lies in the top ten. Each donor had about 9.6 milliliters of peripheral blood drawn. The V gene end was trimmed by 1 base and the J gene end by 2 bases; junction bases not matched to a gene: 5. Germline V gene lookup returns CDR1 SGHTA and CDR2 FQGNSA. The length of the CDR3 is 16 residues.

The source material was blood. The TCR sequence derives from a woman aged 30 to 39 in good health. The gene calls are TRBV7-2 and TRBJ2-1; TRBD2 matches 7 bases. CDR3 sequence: CASSLESAGAYNEQFF. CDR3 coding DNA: TGTGCCAGCAGCTTAGAATCGGCGGGAGCCTACAATGAGCAGTTCTTC.